The 2 T cell receptor beta chains below come from one sample, sequenced in a study of CD8+ T cells in alopecia areata. In each case, RNA was isolated and then reverse transcribed into cDNA as the sequencing template. TCRdb's copy holds only in-frame clones and misses some; the assay was immunoSEQ multiplex PCR. The sample yields 120,000 to 150,000 clones, around 87% seen once. The input for sequencing was CD8+ T cells sorted from blood, taken at week 0. The receptors derive from a human donor with alopecia areata.

This clone came up once. The genes are TRBV6-6 and TRBJ2-2; a weak D match, TRBD1 (5 bases). Between the trimmed V and J ends, which lost 2 bases and 0 bases, there was a span of 10 bases. CDR3 length equals 16 residues. Germline V gene lookup returns CDR1 MNHNY and CDR2 SVGAGI (reference sequence). Here the CDR3 reads CASSYLTGANTGELFF. CDR3 bases: TGTGCCAGCAGTTACCTTACAGGAGCGAACACCGGGGAGCTGTTTTTT.

This clone was seen a single time. Other DNA sequences within the sample encode an identical CDR3. The CDR3 DNA is TGCAGCGTTGAAGCGCCTAGCGAAACCGGGGAGCTGTTTTTT. Protein: CSVEAPSETGELFF. The rearrangement joins TRBV29-1 to TRBJ2-2; tentatively, D is TRBD2 (6 bases). The CDR3 loop spans 14 amino acids. V dropped 1 base and J dropped 5 bases, with 11 bases sitting between them. CDR1 and CDR2 from the germline V gene are SQVTM and ANQGSEA.